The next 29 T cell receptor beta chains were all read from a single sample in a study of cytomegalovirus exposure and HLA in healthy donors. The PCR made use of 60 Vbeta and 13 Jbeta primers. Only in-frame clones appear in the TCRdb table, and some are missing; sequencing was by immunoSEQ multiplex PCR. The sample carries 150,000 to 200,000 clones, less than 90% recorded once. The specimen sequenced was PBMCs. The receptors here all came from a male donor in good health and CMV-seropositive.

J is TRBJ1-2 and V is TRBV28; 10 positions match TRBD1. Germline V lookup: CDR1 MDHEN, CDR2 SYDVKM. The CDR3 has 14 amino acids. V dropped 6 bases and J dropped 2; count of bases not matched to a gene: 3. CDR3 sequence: CASRGQGRNYGYTF. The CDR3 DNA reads TGTGCCAGCAGGGGACAGGGGAGGAACTATGGCTACACCTTC.

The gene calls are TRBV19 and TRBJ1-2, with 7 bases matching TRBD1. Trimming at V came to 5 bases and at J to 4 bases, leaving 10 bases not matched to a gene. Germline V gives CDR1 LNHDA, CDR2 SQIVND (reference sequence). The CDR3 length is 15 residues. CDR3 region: CASSPADRLFYGYTF. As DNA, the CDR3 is TGTGCCAGTAGTCCGGCGGACAGGCTCTTCTATGGCTACACCTTC.

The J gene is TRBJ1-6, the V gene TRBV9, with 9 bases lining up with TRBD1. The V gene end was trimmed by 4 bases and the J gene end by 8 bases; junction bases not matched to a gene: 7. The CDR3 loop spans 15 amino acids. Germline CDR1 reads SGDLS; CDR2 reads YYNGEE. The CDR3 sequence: CASSPPQGADSPLHF. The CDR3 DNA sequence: TGTGCCAGCAGCCCCCCACAGGGGGCGGATTCACCCCTCCACTTT.

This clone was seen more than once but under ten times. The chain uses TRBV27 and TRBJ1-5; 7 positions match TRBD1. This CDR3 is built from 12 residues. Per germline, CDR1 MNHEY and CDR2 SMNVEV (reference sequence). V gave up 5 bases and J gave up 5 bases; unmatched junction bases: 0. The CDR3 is CASSTGDQPQHF. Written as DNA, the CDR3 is TGTGCCAGCAGTACAGGGGATCAGCCCCAGCATTTT.

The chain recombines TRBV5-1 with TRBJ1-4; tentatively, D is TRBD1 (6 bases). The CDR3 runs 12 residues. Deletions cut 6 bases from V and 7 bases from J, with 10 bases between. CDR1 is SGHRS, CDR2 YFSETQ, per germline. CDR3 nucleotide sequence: TGCGCCAGCACAGGGGAGGGTGAAAAACTGTTTTTT. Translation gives CASTGEGEKLFF.

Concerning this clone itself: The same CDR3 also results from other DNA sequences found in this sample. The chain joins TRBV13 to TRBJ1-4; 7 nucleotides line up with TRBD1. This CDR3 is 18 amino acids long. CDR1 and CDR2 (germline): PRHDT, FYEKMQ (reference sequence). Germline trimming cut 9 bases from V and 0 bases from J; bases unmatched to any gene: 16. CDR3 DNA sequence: TGTGCCAGACCCGAACATGGGACAGAGCTTGCAACTAATGAAAAACTGTTTTTT. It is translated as CARPEHGTELATNEKLFF.

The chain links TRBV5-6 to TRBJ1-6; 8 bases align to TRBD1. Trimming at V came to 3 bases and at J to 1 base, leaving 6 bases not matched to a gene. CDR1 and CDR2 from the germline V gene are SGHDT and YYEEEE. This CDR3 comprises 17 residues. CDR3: CASSYGQGQSYNSPLHF. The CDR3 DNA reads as TGTGCCAGCAGCTACGGACAGGGACAATCCTATAATTCACCCCTCCACTTT. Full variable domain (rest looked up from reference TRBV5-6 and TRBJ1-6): DAGVTQSPTHLIKTRGQQVTLRCSPKSGHDTVSWYQQALGQGPQFIFQYYEEEERQRGNFPDRFSGHQFPNYSSELNVNALLLGDSALYLCASSYGQGQSYNSPLHFGNGTRLTVT.

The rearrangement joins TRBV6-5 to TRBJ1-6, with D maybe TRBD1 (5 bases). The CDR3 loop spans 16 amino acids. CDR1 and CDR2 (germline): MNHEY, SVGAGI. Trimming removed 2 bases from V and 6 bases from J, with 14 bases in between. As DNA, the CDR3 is TGTGCCAGCAGTTACGAGGCCCTAGGGGCTAATTCACCCCTCCACTTT. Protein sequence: CASSYEALGANSPLHF.

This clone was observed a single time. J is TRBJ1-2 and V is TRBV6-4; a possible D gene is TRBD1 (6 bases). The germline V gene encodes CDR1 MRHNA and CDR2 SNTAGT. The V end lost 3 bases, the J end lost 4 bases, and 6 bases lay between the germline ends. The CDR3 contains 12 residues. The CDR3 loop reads CASSEGGYGYTF. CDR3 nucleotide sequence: TGTGCCAGCAGTGAAGGGGGCTATGGCTACACCTTC.

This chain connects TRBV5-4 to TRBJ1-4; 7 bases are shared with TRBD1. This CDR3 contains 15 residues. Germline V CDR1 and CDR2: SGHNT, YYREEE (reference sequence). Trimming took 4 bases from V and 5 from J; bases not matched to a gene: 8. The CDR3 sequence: CASSAGGQSNEKLFF. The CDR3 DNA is TGTGCCAGCAGCGCGGGGGGACAGTCGAATGAAAAACTGTTTTTT.

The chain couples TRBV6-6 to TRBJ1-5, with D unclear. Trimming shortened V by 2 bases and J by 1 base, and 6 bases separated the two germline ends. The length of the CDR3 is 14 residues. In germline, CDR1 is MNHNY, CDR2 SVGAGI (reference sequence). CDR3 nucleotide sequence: TGTGCCAGCAGTTACGTCCAGAGCAATCAGCCCCAGCATTTT. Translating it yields CASSYVQSNQPQHF.

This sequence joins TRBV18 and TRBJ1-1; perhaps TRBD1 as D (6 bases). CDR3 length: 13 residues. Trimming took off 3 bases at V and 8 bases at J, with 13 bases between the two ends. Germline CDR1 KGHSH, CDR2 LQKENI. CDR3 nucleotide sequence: TGTGCCAGCTCACCGGGCCAAACAGGGGAAGCTTTCTTT. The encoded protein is CASSPGQTGEAFF.

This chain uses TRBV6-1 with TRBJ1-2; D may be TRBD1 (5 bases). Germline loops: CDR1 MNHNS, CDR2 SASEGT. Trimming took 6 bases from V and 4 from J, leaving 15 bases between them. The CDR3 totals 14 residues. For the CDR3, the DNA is TGTGCCAGCAGATCCGCGGGACTGGGCTATGGCTACACCTTC. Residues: CASRSAGLGYGYTF.

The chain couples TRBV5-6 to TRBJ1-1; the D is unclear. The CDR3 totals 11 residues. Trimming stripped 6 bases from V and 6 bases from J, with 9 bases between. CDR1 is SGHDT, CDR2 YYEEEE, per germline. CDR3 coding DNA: TGTGCCAGCAACTCCGGGGCTGAAGCTTTCTTT. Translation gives CASNSGAEAFF.

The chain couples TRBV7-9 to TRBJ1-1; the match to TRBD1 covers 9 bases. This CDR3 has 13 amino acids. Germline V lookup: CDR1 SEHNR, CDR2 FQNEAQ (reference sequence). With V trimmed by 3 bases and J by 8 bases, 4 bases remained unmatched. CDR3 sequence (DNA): TGTGCCAGCAGCTTCGGACAGGGGCCCGAAGCTTTCTTT. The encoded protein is CASSFGQGPEAFF. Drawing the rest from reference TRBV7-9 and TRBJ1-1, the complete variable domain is DTGVSQNPRHKITKRGQNVTFRCDPISEHNRLYWYRQTLGQGPEFLTYFQNEAQLEKSRLLSDRFSAERPKGSFSTLEIQRTEQGDSAMYLCASSFGQGPEAFFGQGTRLTVV.

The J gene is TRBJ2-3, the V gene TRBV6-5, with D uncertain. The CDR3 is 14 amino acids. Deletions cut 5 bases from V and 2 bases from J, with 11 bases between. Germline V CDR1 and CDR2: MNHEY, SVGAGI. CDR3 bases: TGTGCCAGCAGTCCACCCTATCTCACAGATACGCAGTATTTT. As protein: CASSPPYLTDTQYF.

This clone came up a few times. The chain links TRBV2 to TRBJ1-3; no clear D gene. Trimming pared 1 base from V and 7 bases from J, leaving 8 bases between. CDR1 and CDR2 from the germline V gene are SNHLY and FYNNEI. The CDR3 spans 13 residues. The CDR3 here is CASSEGPRNTIYF. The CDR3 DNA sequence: TGTGCCAGCAGTGAAGGGCCGCGGAACACCATATATTTT.

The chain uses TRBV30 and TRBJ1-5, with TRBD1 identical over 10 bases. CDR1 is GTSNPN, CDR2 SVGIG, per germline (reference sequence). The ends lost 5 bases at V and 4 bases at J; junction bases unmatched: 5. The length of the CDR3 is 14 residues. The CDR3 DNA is TGTGCCTGGTCGCCGGGACAGGGGAATCAGCCCCAGCATTTT. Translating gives CAWSPGQGNQPQHF.

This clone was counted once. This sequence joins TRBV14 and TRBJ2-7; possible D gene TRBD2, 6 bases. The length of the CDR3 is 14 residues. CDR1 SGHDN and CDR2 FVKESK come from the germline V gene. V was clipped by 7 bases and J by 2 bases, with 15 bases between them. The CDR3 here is CASTPRDRTYEQYF. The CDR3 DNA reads TGTGCCAGCACCCCGCGGGACCGTACCTACGAGCAGTACTTC.

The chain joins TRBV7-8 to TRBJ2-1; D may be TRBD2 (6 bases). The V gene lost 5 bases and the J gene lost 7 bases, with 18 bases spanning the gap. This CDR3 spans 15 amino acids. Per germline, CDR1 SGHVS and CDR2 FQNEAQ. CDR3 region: CASSPYGGLPNEQFF. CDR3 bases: TGTGCCAGCAGCCCCTATGGGGGACTCCCGAATGAGCAGTTCTTC. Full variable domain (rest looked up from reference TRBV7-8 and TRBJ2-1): GAGVSQSPRYKVAKRGQDVALRCDPISGHVSLFWYQQALGQGPEFLTYFQNEAQLDKSGLPSDRFFAERPEGSVSTLKIQRTQQEDSAVYLCASSPYGGLPNEQFFGPGTRLTVL.

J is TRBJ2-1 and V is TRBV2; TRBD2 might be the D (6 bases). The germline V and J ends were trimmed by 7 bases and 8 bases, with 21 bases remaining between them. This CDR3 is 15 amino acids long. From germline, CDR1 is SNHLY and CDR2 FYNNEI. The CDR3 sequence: CASIDTGLPNDEQFF. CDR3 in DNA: TGTGCCAGCATCGATACGGGACTCCCCAACGATGAGCAGTTCTTC.

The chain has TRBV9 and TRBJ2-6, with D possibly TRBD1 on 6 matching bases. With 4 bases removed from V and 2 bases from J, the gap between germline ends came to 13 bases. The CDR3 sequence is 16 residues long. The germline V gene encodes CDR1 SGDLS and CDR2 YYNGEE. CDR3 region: CASSSHSGAGANVLTF. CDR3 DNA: TGTGCCAGCAGCTCACACTCAGGGGCTGGGGCCAACGTCCTGACTTTC.

Here the CDR3 reads CASRAGGGENQPQHF. CDR3 nucleotides: TGCGCCAGCAGGGCGGGGGGGGGAGAGAATCAGCCCCAGCATTTT. The rearrangement links TRBV5-1 to TRBJ1-5; D is possibly TRBD1 (5 bases). V was pared by 5 bases and J by 4 bases, with 16 bases between. In germline, CDR1 is SGHRS, CDR2 YFSETQ. The CDR3 has 15 amino acids.

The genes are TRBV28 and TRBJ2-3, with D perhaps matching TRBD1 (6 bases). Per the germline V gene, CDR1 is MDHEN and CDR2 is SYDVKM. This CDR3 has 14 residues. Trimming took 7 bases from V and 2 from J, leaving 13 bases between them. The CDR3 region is CASTPGDATDTQYF. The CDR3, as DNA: TGTGCCAGCACCCCAGGGGACGCCACAGATACGCAGTATTTT.

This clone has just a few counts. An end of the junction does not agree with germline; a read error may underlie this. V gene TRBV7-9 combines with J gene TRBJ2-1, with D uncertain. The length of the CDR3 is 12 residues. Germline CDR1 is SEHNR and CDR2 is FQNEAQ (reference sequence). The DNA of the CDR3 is TGTTCCAGCAGCTTAGTATACAATGAGCAGTTCTTC. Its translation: CSSSLVYNEQFF.

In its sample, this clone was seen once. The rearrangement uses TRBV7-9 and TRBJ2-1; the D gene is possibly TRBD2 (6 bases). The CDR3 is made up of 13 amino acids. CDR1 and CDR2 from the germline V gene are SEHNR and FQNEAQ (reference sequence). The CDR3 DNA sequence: TGTTCCTCCGCAAGGGAGGCCTACAATGAGCAGTTCTTC. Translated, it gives CSSAREAYNEQFF.

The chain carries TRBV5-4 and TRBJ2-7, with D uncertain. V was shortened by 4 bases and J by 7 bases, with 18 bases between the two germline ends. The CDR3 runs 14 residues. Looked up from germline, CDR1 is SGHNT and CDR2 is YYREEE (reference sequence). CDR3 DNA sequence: TGTGCCAGCAGCCCCTCAGGTTTTCGTGGAGAGCAGTACTTC. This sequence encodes CASSPSGFRGEQYF. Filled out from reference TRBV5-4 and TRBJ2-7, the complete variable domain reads ETGVTQSPTHLIKTRGQQVTLRCSSQSGHNTVSWYQQALGQGPQFIFQYYREEENGRGNFPPRFSGLQFPNYSSELNVNALELDDSALYLCASSPSGFRGEQYFGPGTRLTVT.

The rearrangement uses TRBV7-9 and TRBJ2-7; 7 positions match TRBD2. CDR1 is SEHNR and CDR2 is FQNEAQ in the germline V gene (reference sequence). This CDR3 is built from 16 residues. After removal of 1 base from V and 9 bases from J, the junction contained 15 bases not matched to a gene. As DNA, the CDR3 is TGTGCCAGCAGCTTAGGTCAGGGACTACCTGTTGATGGGCAGTACTTC. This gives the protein CASSLGQGLPVDGQYF.

DNA of the CDR3: TGTGCCAGCAGCCTTCAGGGATACCCAGATACGCAGTATTTT. Translation gives CASSLQGYPDTQYF. This chain connects TRBV5-6 to TRBJ2-3, with D possibly matching TRBD1 (5 bases). CDR1 SGHDT and CDR2 YYEEEE come from the germline V gene. CDR3 length equals 14 residues. V lost 4 bases, J lost 4 bases, and 13 bases lay in between.